This TCR beta chain was observed in a study of glioma-infiltrating T cells. General study findings and limits: Non-neoplastic patients had below-expected tissue-blood divergence, while all gliomas exceeded expectation. Very few CDR3 sequences were shared between tissue and blood.

This clonotype was picked up a small number of times. Its antigen is currently unknown. Using RNA template, CDR3s of TCR alpha and beta were amplified with iRepertoire arm-PCR. Input was roughly 95-450 ng of tissue mRNA or PBMC total RNA. TCRdb redid the calling of the multiplex PCR reads with MiXCR, one entry per CDR3 protein. The table records 150,000 to 200,000 distinct CDR3 sequences, roughly two fifths of them present only once. CDR1 LGHNA and CDR2 YNFKEQ come from the germline V gene. V dropped 6 bases and J dropped 3; count of bases not matched to a gene: 6. There are 15 residues in the CDR3. The chain links TRBV4-2 to TRBJ2-7; 12 positions match TRBD2. The sequence was obtained from a human donor with low-grade glioma or glioblastoma, undergoing nonglioma brain surgery, or in good health (not recorded which). Sequenced material: glioma tissue, nonneoplastic brain tissue, or PBMCs (not recorded which). The CDR3 region is CASSRLAGAVYEQYF. The CDR3, as DNA: TGTGCCAGCAGTCGACTAGCGGGGGCCGTCTACGAGCAGTACTTC.